Sequencing of this TCR beta chain was carried out in a study of blood T cell repertoires in COVID-19. Study-level information: T cells, B-cell-depleted T cells, or PBMCs supplied cDNA or gDNA.

Germline V gene data show CDR1 as SGHRS and CDR2 as YFSETQ. CDR3 size: 13 residues. Between the trimmed V and J ends, which lost 3 bases and 4 bases, there was a span of 10 bases. This table comes from immunoSEQ multiplex PCR, and its TCRdb copy is limited to in-frame clones, with some not included. The data contain 140,000 to 150,000 clones, less than 90% of them singletons. The chain links TRBV5-1 to TRBJ1-1; TRBD1 might be the D (6 bases). The sample comprised peripheral blood. This receptor was identified in a human donor with COVID-19, enrolled during active disease. The donor label of this sample is uncertain. The CDR3 sequence: CASSSGEGTEAFF. CDR3 in DNA: TGCGCCAGCAGCTCAGGGGAAGGCACTGAAGCTTTCTTT.